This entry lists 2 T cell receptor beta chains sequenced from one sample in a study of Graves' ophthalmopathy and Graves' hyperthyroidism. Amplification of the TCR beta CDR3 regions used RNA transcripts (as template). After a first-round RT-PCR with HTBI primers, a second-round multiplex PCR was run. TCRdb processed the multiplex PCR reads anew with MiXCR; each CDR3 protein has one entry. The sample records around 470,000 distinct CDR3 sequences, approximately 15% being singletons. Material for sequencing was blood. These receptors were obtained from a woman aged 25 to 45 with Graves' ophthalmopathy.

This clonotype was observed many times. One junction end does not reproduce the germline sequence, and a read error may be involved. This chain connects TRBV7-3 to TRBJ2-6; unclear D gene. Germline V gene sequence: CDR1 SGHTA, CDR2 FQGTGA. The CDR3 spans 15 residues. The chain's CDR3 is CASSLTASEANVLTF. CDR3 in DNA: TGTGCCAGCAGCTTAACGGCGTCTGAGGCCAACGTCCTGACTTTC.

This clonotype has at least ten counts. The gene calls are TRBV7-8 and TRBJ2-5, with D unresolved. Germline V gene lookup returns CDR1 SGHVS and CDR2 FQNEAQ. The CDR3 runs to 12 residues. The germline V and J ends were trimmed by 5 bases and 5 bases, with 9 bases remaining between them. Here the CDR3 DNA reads TGTGCCAGCAGCCCGATCGGGGAGACCCAGTACTTC. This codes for CASSPIGETQYF.